The 27 T cell receptor beta chains presented below share a single source sample, sequenced in a study of T-cell reconstitution after alpha-beta-depleted transplantation in children. Library preparation (for TCRbeta) was performed with unique molecular identifiers. TCRdb redid the calling of the PCR reads with MiXCR, one entry per CDR3 protein. Of roughly 500,000 distinct CDR3 sequences in the sample, 30% to 35% are singletons; the top ten hold around 2.4%. The sequencing here drew on PBMCs from the stem cell graft donor, taken from the stem cell graft. These receptors all stem from a human donor who donated a stem cell graft to a child with aplastic anemia.

This clonotype has a handful of counts. J is TRBJ2-7 and V is TRBV5-5; D unclear. Germline V CDR1 and CDR2: SGHKS, YYEKEE (reference sequence). V was clipped by 0 bases and J by 4 bases, with 11 bases between them. The CDR3 consists of 14 residues. The CDR3 DNA reads TGTGCCAGCAGCTTGGGTACGTTGATATACGAGCAGTACGTC. This gives the protein CASSLGTLIYEQYV.

This clonotype appeared a few times. V gene TRBV12-3 or TRBV12-4 combines with J gene TRBJ2-5; TRBD2 matches 7 bases. The CDR3 sequence is 16 residues long. Unmatched junction bases numbered 11, after V lost 3 bases and J lost 4 bases. In nucleotides, the CDR3 is TGTGCCAGCAGTTTGGCGGGAGACTCAGTCGCAGAGACCCAGTACTTC. Its translation: CASSLAGDSVAETQYF.

This clonotype turned up a few times. The genes are TRBV11-2 and TRBJ2-3; 7 nucleotides agree with TRBD1. The CDR3 runs 17 residues. J was trimmed by 4 bases and V by 4 bases; bases with no gene match: 14. Germline CDR1 is SGHAT and CDR2 is FQNNGV. The CDR3 DNA reads as TGTGCCAGCAGCTCCCAGTACACCCACAGGGGAGCAGATACGCAGTATTTT. Protein: CASSSQYTHRGADTQYF.

The gene calls are TRBV20-1 and TRBJ1-5; D is ambiguous. CDR1 is DFQATT, CDR2 SNEGSKA, per germline (reference sequence). Trimming removed 3 bases at V and 2 bases at J, with 5 bases between. The CDR3 contains 12 residues. For the CDR3, the DNA is TGCAGTGCTAGTCCCCGCAATCAGCCCCAGCATTTT. Translated, it gives CSASPRNQPQHF.

V and J are TRBV20-1 and TRBJ2-1; TRBD1 or TRBD2 may be the D gene (5 bases each). There are 12 residues in the CDR3. Germline CDR1 reads DFQATT; CDR2 reads SNEGSKA (reference sequence). For the CDR3, the DNA is TGCAGCTCCGGGGCTAGCCTTAATGAGCAGTTCTTC. Translated: CSSGASLNEQFF.

The chain joins TRBV7-9 to TRBJ2-3, with a possible D match to TRBD2 (6 bases). The V and J ends lost 6 bases and 4 bases respectively, with 8 bases between them. This CDR3 region has 12 residues. In germline, CDR1 is SEHNR, CDR2 FQNEAQ (reference sequence). CDR3 sequence (DNA): TGTGCCAGCAGAAGGGAGGCAGATACGCAGTATTTT. Protein: CASRREADTQYF.

This chain joins TRBV7-9 and TRBJ2-7; 7 nucleotides align to TRBD2. In germline, CDR1 is SEHNR, CDR2 FQNEAQ (reference sequence). Losses at the gene ends were 4 bases for V and 10 bases for J; bases not matched to a gene: 19. The length of the CDR3 is 16 residues. In DNA form, the CDR3 reads TGTGCCAGCAGCTCAAATGATGGTAGCGGGCCCACCCTACAGTACTTC. Its translation: CASSSNDGSGPTLQYF.

About this clonotype itself: The limits of the CDR3 on the DNA are not certain, so only TCRdb's listed CDR3 is given. J is TRBJ2-7 and V is TRBV7-5. TRBV7-5 is a pseudogene locus. Termini included, the CDR3 measures 16 amino acids. CDR3 sequence reads: CISVPEALPELGEQYF.

The chain is built from TRBV5-1 and TRBJ2-5, with D hard to call. With 0 bases removed from V and 5 bases from J, the gap between germline ends came to 8 bases. There are 13 residues in the CDR3. Germline CDR1 is SGHRS and CDR2 is YFSETQ. This CDR3 is CASSLADRETQYF. Here the CDR3 DNA reads TGCGCCAGCAGCTTGGCCGACCGGGAGACCCAGTACTTC. Using reference TRBV5-1 and TRBJ2-5 for the parts outside the CDR3, the full variable domain is KAGVTQTPRYLIKTRGQQVTLSCSPISGHRSVSWYQQTPGQGLQFLFEYFSETQRNKGNFPGRFSGRQFSNSRSEMNVSTLELGDSALYLCASSLADRETQYFGPGTRLLVL.

J is TRBJ1-2 and V is TRBV7-8; D unclear. The CDR3 loop spans 14 amino acids. With 5 bases removed from V and 7 bases from J, the gap between germline ends came to 17 bases. Looked up from germline, CDR1 is SGHVS and CDR2 is FQNEAQ. The CDR3 loop is CASSLRERTRGYTF. The CDR3 bases are TGTGCCAGCAGCCTCCGGGAGAGGACTCGTGGCTACACCTTC.

This clonotype came up a few times. The V gene is TRBV13, the J gene TRBJ1-2, with TRBD1 identical over 9 bases. After removal of 2 bases from V and 4 bases from J, the junction contained 11 bases not matched to a gene. The V gene's germline CDR1 is PRHDT and CDR2 FYEKMQ (reference sequence). The CDR3 consists of 17 residues. Written as DNA, the CDR3 is TGTGCCAGCAGCTTATTCACAGGGGGCCAGAATGGCTATGGCTACACCTTC. Translation gives CASSLFTGGQNGYGYTF.

The chain has TRBV7-2 and TRBJ1-1, with 8 bases aligning to TRBD1. Losses at the gene ends were 4 bases for V and 0 bases for J; bases not matched to a gene: 7. This CDR3 comprises 16 residues. In germline, CDR1 is SGHTA, CDR2 FQGNSA. CDR3 nucleotide sequence: TGTGCCAGCAGCTCCCTTAGGACAGGGTTGAACACTGAAGCTTTCTTT. Protein sequence: CASSSLRTGLNTEAFF.

The genes are TRBV7-2 and TRBJ2-1; the D gene is possibly TRBD2 (6 bases). Trimming took 2 bases from V and 5 from J, leaving 16 bases between them. Germline V gene sequence: CDR1 SGHTA, CDR2 FQGNSA. The CDR3 length is 16 residues. CDR3 sequence: CASSLLGPSADNEQFF. DNA for the CDR3: TGTGCCAGCAGCTTATTGGGCCCTAGCGCCGACAATGAGCAGTTCTTC.

The chain recombines TRBV28 with TRBJ2-1; D not certain. The V gene's germline CDR1 is MDHEN and CDR2 SYDVKM. The CDR3 covers 10 residues. Trimming took 8 bases from V and 7 from J, leaving 6 bases between them. In DNA form, the CDR3 reads TGTGCCAGCTGGAGAAATGAGCAGTTCTTC. It specifies CASWRNEQFF.

This clonotype was seen only a few times. The chain joins TRBV29-1 to TRBJ2-5; D may be TRBD1 (5 bases). V dropped 1 base and J dropped 3 bases, with 15 bases sitting between them. CDR3 length: 15 residues. Looked up from germline, CDR1 is SQVTM and CDR2 is ANQGSEA. The CDR3 protein is CSVEGYRTSEETQYF. The CDR3, as DNA: TGCAGCGTTGAAGGATATCGGACAAGTGAAGAGACCCAGTACTTC. The full variable domain, completed using reference TRBV29-1 and TRBJ2-5, is SAVISQKPSRDICQRGTSLTIQCQVDSQVTMMFWYRQQPGQSLTLIATANQGSEATYESGFVIDKFPISRPNLTFSTLTVSNMSPEDSSIYLCSVEGYRTSEETQYFGPGTRLLVL.

This clonotype occurred a few times. The chain joins TRBV20-1 to TRBJ2-7; the match to TRBD2 covers 9 bases. The CDR3 covers 13 residues. J gave up 6 bases and V 1 base, and 4 bases lay outside the gene matches. Germline loops: CDR1 DFQATT, CDR2 SNEGSKA (reference sequence). CDR3 DNA: TGCAGTGCTAGAGCGAGCGGGAGGACCGAGCAGTACTTC. Amino acid sequence: CSARASGRTEQYF.

The chain has TRBV5-5 and TRBJ2-7; 7 nucleotides match TRBD1. Germline assignment: CDR1 SGHKS and CDR2 YYEKEE (reference sequence). V lost 5 bases to trimming and J lost 7 bases; unmatched junction nucleotides: 15. The CDR3 consists of 15 residues. The CDR3 coding sequence is TGTGCCAGCAGTCGACAGGGTCACGAATATGGTGAGCAGTACTTC. It yields the protein CASSRQGHEYGEQYF. Looking up the rest from reference TRBV5-5 and TRBJ2-7 gives the full variable domain: DAGVTQSPTHLIKTRGQQVTLRCSPISGHKSVSWYQQVLGQGPQFIFQYYEKEERGRGNFPDRFSARQFPNYSSELNVNALLLGDSALYLCASSRQGHEYGEQYFGPGTRLTVT.

This clonotype was counted between two and nine times. The rearrangement uses TRBV20-1 and TRBJ2-1; D is uncertain. The CDR3 spans 13 residues. Germline-derived CDR1 and CDR2 are DFQATT and SNEGSKA (reference sequence). V lost 4 bases to trimming and J lost 2 bases, with 9 bases between them. The CDR3 region has the DNA TGCAGTGCTAAAACCTCAACCTACAATGAGCAGTTCTTC. This gives the protein CSAKTSTYNEQFF.

In this sample, this clonotype turned up a few times. CDR3 sequence (DNA): TGTGCCACCAGTGAGAGGGGGAGAAGCTATGGCTACACCTTC. It encodes CATSERGRSYGYTF. The chain joins TRBV24-1 to TRBJ1-2; a weak D match, TRBD1 (6 bases). V was pared by 4 bases and J by 4 bases, with 12 bases between. CDR1 and CDR2 (germline): KGHDR, SFDVKD. CDR3 size: 14 residues.

The rearrangement joins TRBV12-3 or TRBV12-4 to TRBJ1-1; D not resolved. The germline V and J ends were trimmed by 2 bases and 7 bases, with 5 bases remaining between them. The CDR3 is made up of 11 amino acids. For the CDR3, the DNA is TGTGCCAGCAGTTTAAGCTTTGAAGCTTTCTTT. It yields the protein CASSLSFEAFF.

This chain connects TRBV20-1 to TRBJ2-1, with 14 bases fitting TRBD2. This CDR3 has 15 amino acids. The V gene end was trimmed by 6 bases and the J gene end by 6 bases; junction bases not matched to a gene: 7. Germline lookup yields CDR1 DFQATT and CDR2 SNEGSKA (reference sequence). DNA of the CDR3: TGCAGTGCGATATCCGGGACTAGCGGGAGCAATGAGCAGTTCTTC. Translated, it gives CSAISGTSGSNEQFF.

This clonotype has more than one count but fewer than ten. V usage is TRBV20-1 and J usage is TRBJ2-2; TRBD1 agrees at 8 bases. The junction had 3 bases not matched to a gene; V was cut back by 5 bases and J by 7 bases. Germline CDR1 and CDR2: DFQATT and SNEGSKA (reference sequence). The CDR3 has 12 amino acids. CDR3 sequence: CSAGQGGGELFF. The CDR3 bases are TGCAGTGCTGGACAGGGTGGCGGGGAGCTGTTTTTT.

The V and J genes are TRBV28 and TRBJ2-7; weak D call: TRBD1 (7 bases). This CDR3 spans 12 amino acids. V gave up 10 bases and J gave up 5 bases, with 15 bases separating them. CDR1 is MDHEN, CDR2 SYDVKM, per germline. The CDR3 sequence is CAISGQVHEQYF. The CDR3, as DNA: TGTGCCATTAGCGGACAGGTCCACGAGCAGTACTTC.

The chain joins TRBV30 to TRBJ1-5; 7 bases fit TRBD1. The CDR3 contains 13 residues. The ends lost 2 bases at V and 4 bases at J; junction bases unmatched: 2. Germline V lookup: CDR1 GTSNPN, CDR2 SVGIG (reference sequence). For the CDR3, the DNA is TGTGCCTGGAGTAGCAGGGGGAATCAGCCCCAGCATTTT. This gives the protein CAWSSRGNQPQHF.

The chain couples TRBV7-9 to TRBJ2-6; 7 bases are shared with TRBD1. Trimming took 8 bases from V and 0 from J; bases not matched to a gene: 10. The germline CDR1 and CDR2 sequences are SEHNR and FQNEAQ (reference sequence). The CDR3 has 17 amino acids. CDR3 nucleotide sequence: TGTGCCAGCCTTTCGACAGGGTTCCTCTCTGGGGCCAACGTCCTGACTTTC. Encoded protein: CASLSTGFLSGANVLTF.

This clonotype was observed a few times. V is TRBV29-1 and J is TRBJ2-2, with a possible D match to TRBD1 (6 bases). Trimming shortened V by 1 base and J by 6 bases, and 15 bases separated the two germline ends. This CDR3 contains 15 residues. Germline loops: CDR1 SQVTM, CDR2 ANQGSEA. Written as DNA, the CDR3 is TGCAGCGTTGAAGGGGGACACGGGGACCCCGGGGAGCTGTTTTTT. Protein sequence: CSVEGGHGDPGELFF.

This clonotype was observed a few times. The chain links TRBV5-5 to TRBJ2-1; no clear D gene. CDR3 length: 15 amino acids. The germline V and J ends were trimmed by 2 bases and 0 bases, with 9 bases remaining between them. Germline CDR1 reads SGHKS; CDR2 reads YYEKEE (reference sequence). The CDR3 region is CASSFGASSYNEQFF. The CDR3 DNA sequence: TGTGCCAGCAGCTTCGGCGCGAGCTCCTACAATGAGCAGTTCTTC.